This entry describes one T cell receptor beta chain. Its specificity is not known. These data belong to a study of post-analysis software for immune sequencing data. Unique molecular identifiers had been added to the TCR beta cDNA libraries. One entry per CDR3 protein, called by TCRdb with MiXCR from the PCR reads. The sample contains about 160,000 distinct CDR3 sequences, about 34% of which appear only once. Germline assignment: CDR1 SGHRS and CDR2 YFSETQ. With 4 bases removed from V and 1 base from J, the gap between germline ends came to 15 bases. This CDR3 spans 15 amino acids. Study-wide results and caveats: Strong co-clustering by F measure was seen for same-batch samples. Controls had significantly higher normalized Chao1 diversity than multiple sclerosis patients. Controls showed lower frequencies than patients for a few TRBV segments, and TRBV5-6, TRBV5-1 and TRBV20-1 were among these.

V and J are TRBV5-1 and TRBJ2-7, with a tentative D call TRBD1 (6 bases). This sequence was found in a girl under 18 with multiple sclerosis. This specimen was blood, taken after autologous hematopoietic stem cell transplantation. DNA of the CDR3: TGCGCCAGCAGCCTACAGGGACCTGAGTCCTACGAGCAGTACTTC. Its protein is CASSLQGPESYEQYF.